This is a list of T cell receptor beta chains from one sample in a study of shared clonotypes between healthy human individuals. TCRdb's copy holds only in-frame clones and misses some; the assay was immunoSEQ multiplex PCR. Of millions of clones in the sample, 85% to 95% were seen once. The specimen was naive CD4+ T cells sorted from blood. The receptors come from a man aged 18 to 30 in good health. CDR3s include the opening cysteine and the closing phenylalanine or tryptophan. The D gene is left open where the match is weak. Part of the rows lack a size; the others show once, few, many or a class for expanded clones.

CDR3aa: CATSRGAGWDNEQFF
CDR3nt: TGTGCCACCAGCAGAGGGGCGGGATGGGACAATGAGCAGTTCTTC
v_gene: TRBV15
j_gene: TRBJ2-1
abundance: -
d_gene: -

CDR3aa: CASMEFGTGGYSEQFF
CDR3nt: TGTGCCAGTATGGAGTTCGGGACAGGGGGCTATAGTGAGCAGTTCTTC
v_gene: TRBV19
j_gene: TRBJ2-1
abundance: -
d_gene: TRBD1

CDR3aa: CASSLAGWGTEAFF
CDR3nt: TGTGCCAGCAGCTTAGCAGGATGGGGCACTGAAGCTTTCTTT
v_gene: TRBV11-2
j_gene: TRBJ1-1
abundance: -
d_gene: -

CDR3aa: CAINRGLDSPLHF
CDR3nt: TGTGCCATCAACAGGGGGCTAGACTCACCCCTCCACTTT
v_gene: TRBV6-6
j_gene: TRBJ1-6
abundance: -
d_gene: TRBD1

CDR3aa: CASRRTGTTYEQYF
CDR3nt: TGTGCCAGCAGACGGACAGGGACGACCTACGAGCAGTACTTC
v_gene: TRBV6-1
j_gene: TRBJ2-7
abundance: -
d_gene: TRBD1

CDR3aa: CASSLAGTGGEKLFF
CDR3nt: TGTGCCAGCAGCTTAGCGGGGACAGGGGGTGAAAAACTGTTTTTT
v_gene: TRBV11-2
j_gene: TRBJ1-4
abundance: -
d_gene: TRBD1

CDR3aa: CSASTNGGGAETQYF
CDR3nt: TGCAGCGCATCGACTAATGGGGGGGGCGCGGAGACCCAGTACTTC
v_gene: TRBV29-1
j_gene: TRBJ2-5
abundance: -
d_gene: -

CDR3aa: CASSLRGQGIETQYF
CDR3nt: TGTGCCAGCAGCTTACGGGGACAGGGTATCGAGACCCAGTACTTC
v_gene: TRBV7-2
j_gene: TRBJ2-5
abundance: -
d_gene: TRBD1

CDR3aa: CASSPDRVGNSPLHF
CDR3nt: TGTGCCAGCAGCCCGGACAGGGTGGGTAATTCACCCCTCCACTTT
v_gene: TRBV2
j_gene: TRBJ1-6
abundance: -
d_gene: TRBD1

CDR3aa: CASRGEKLFF
CDR3nt: TGTGCCAGTAGGGGGGAAAAACTGTTTTTT
v_gene: TRBV19
j_gene: TRBJ1-4
abundance: -
d_gene: -

CDR3aa: CASSLRGLAVNYEQYF
CDR3nt: TGTGCCAGCAGCTTAAGGGGACTAGCGGTTAACTACGAGCAGTACTTC
v_gene: TRBV11-2
j_gene: TRBJ2-7
abundance: -
d_gene: TRBD2

CDR3aa: CASSRQGSTGTQYF
CDR3nt: TGTGCCAGCAGCAGACAGGGATCCACAGGGACCCAGTACTTC
v_gene: TRBV2
j_gene: TRBJ2-5
abundance: -
d_gene: TRBD1

CDR3aa: CASSKIRGCNQPQHF
CDR3nt: TGTGCCAGCAGCAAAATTCGCGGGTGCAATCAGCCCCAGCATTTT
v_gene: TRBV21-1
j_gene: TRBJ1-5
abundance: -
d_gene: -

CDR3aa: CASSLGTGGGETQYF
CDR3nt: TGTGCCAGCAGCCTTGGGACAGGGGGAGGTGAGACCCAGTACTTC
v_gene: TRBV5-4
j_gene: TRBJ2-5
abundance: -
d_gene: TRBD1

CDR3aa: CASSGQVNYEQYF
CDR3nt: TGCGCCAGCAGTGGACAGGTGAACTACGAGCAGTACTTC
v_gene: TRBV10-1
j_gene: TRBJ2-7
abundance: -
d_gene: -

CDR3aa: CASSFEGGQPQHF
CDR3nt: TGTGCCAGCAGCTTCGAGGGGGGACAGCCCCAGCATTTT
v_gene: TRBV7-2
j_gene: TRBJ1-5
abundance: -
d_gene: -

CDR3aa: CASSLGTTNEKLFF
CDR3nt: TGTGCCAGCTCCCTAGGCACAACTAATGAAAAACTGTTTTTT
v_gene: TRBV18
j_gene: TRBJ1-4
abundance: -
d_gene: -

CDR3aa: CASSRSTSGDPDTQYF
CDR3nt: TGCGCCAGCAGCCGTAGCACTAGCGGGGATCCAGATACGCAGTATTTT
v_gene: TRBV4-1
j_gene: TRBJ2-3
abundance: once
d_gene: TRBD2

CDR3aa: CASSMTGTGPSYEQYF
CDR3nt: TGTGCCAGTAGTATGACGGGGACAGGGCCTTCCTACGAGCAGTACTTC
v_gene: TRBV19
j_gene: TRBJ2-7
abundance: -
d_gene: TRBD1

CDR3aa: CASRPQGLTGELFF
CDR3nt: TGTGCCAGCCGCCCACAGGGACTGACCGGGGAGCTGTTTTTT
v_gene: TRBV2
j_gene: TRBJ2-2
abundance: -
d_gene: -

CDR3aa: CAWSGLAVYEQYF
CDR3nt: TGTGCCTGGAGTGGGTTAGCGGTCTACGAGCAGTACTTC
v_gene: TRBV30
j_gene: TRBJ2-7
abundance: -
d_gene: -

CDR3aa: CASSPGLAGEIGTNEQFF
CDR3nt: TGTGCCAGCAGCCCCGGGCTAGCGGGAGAAATCGGAACAAATGAGCAGTTCTTC
v_gene: TRBV11-3
j_gene: TRBJ2-1
abundance: -
d_gene: TRBD2

CDR3aa: CASSPSSGPSSYEQYF
CDR3nt: TGTGCCAGCTCACCGTCGTCCGGGCCTAGCTCCTACGAGCAGTACTTC
v_gene: TRBV18
j_gene: TRBJ2-7
abundance: -
d_gene: -

CDR3aa: CASSEDRGRGSPLHF
CDR3nt: TGTGCCAGCAGTGAAGATAGGGGGCGAGGATCACCCCTCCACTTT
v_gene: TRBV2
j_gene: TRBJ1-6
abundance: -
d_gene: TRBD1

CDR3aa: CASSLQGGLTEAFF
CDR3nt: TGTGCCAGCAGTTTACAAGGGGGCCTCACTGAAGCTTTCTTT
v_gene: TRBV27
j_gene: TRBJ1-1
abundance: once
d_gene: TRBD1

CDR3aa: CASSYGGATEAFF
CDR3nt: TGTGCCAGCAGCTATGGGGGCGCGACTGAAGCTTTCTTT
v_gene: TRBV9
j_gene: TRBJ1-1
abundance: -
d_gene: -

CDR3aa: CAISESLTYEQYF
CDR3nt: TGTGCCATCAGTGAGTCGCTAACCTACGAGCAGTACTTC
v_gene: TRBV10-3
j_gene: TRBJ2-7
abundance: many
d_gene: -

CDR3aa: CASSRQLASGNTIYF
CDR3nt: TGTGCCAGCAGCCGACAGCTCGCCTCTGGAAACACCATATATTTT
v_gene: TRBV7-6
j_gene: TRBJ1-3
abundance: once
d_gene: -

CDR3aa: CASSSTTGGQETQYF
CDR3nt: TGTGCCAGCAGTTCCACGACAGGGGGTCAAGAGACCCAGTACTTC
v_gene: TRBV6-5
j_gene: TRBJ2-5
abundance: -
d_gene: TRBD1

CDR3aa: CASSLAPGAGGYTF
CDR3nt: TGTGCCAGCAGCTTAGCGCCGGGGGCGGGTGGCTACACCTTC
v_gene: TRBV7-2
j_gene: TRBJ1-2
abundance: -
d_gene: -

CDR3aa: CSVGQLAEQYF
CDR3nt: TGCAGCGTTGGACAACTAGCCGAGCAGTACTTC
v_gene: TRBV29-1
j_gene: TRBJ2-7
abundance: -
d_gene: -

CDR3aa: CASSRSMAGETYEQYF
CDR3nt: TGTGCCAGCAGCCGCTCGATGGCGGGGGAAACCTACGAGCAGTACTTC
v_gene: TRBV11-2
j_gene: TRBJ2-7
abundance: -
d_gene: TRBD2

CDR3aa: CASSDRGTSKNIQYF
CDR3nt: TGTGCCAGCAGTGATAGGGGCACGTCCAAAAACATTCAGTACTTC
v_gene: TRBV25-1
j_gene: TRBJ2-4
abundance: -
d_gene: -

CDR3aa: CASRPGTGSEKLFF
CDR3nt: TGTGCCAGCAGACCCGGGACAGGGAGTGAAAAACTGTTTTTT
v_gene: TRBV27
j_gene: TRBJ1-4
abundance: -
d_gene: TRBD1

CDR3aa: CASSAGTENQPQHF
CDR3nt: TGTGCCAGCAGCGCCGGGACAGAAAATCAGCCCCAGCATTTT
v_gene: TRBV6-1
j_gene: TRBJ1-5
abundance: -
d_gene: TRBD1

CDR3aa: CASSRWDSFNQPQHF
CDR3nt: TGTGCCAGCAGTCGATGGGACAGCTTCAATCAGCCCCAGCATTTT
v_gene: TRBV2
j_gene: TRBJ1-5
abundance: -
d_gene: TRBD1

CDR3aa: CATSSGRAVQYF
CDR3nt: TGTGCCACCAGTAGCGGGAGGGCAGTGCAGTACTTC
v_gene: TRBV15
j_gene: TRBJ2-7
abundance: -
d_gene: TRBD2

CDR3aa: CASSLGHGIDSPLHF
CDR3nt: TGTGCCAGCAGCTTAGGTCACGGGATTGATTCACCCCTCCACTTT
v_gene: TRBV7-8
j_gene: TRBJ1-6
abundance: -
d_gene: -

CDR3aa: CASSIGTSGVGTDTQYF
CDR3nt: TGCGCCAGCAGCATTGGGACTAGCGGGGTGGGAACAGATACGCAGTATTTT
v_gene: TRBV5-1
j_gene: TRBJ2-3
abundance: -
d_gene: TRBD2

CDR3aa: CASRSDLQGNEQYF
CDR3nt: TGTGCCAGCAGGAGTGACCTACAGGGAAACGAGCAGTACTTC
v_gene: TRBV7-9
j_gene: TRBJ2-7
abundance: -
d_gene: -

CDR3aa: CASSLGETVYGYTF
CDR3nt: TGCGCCAGCAGCTTGGGAGAGACGGTTTATGGCTACACCTTC
v_gene: TRBV5-1
j_gene: TRBJ1-2
abundance: -
d_gene: -

CDR3aa: CASSHPRGRQPQHF
CDR3nt: TGCGCCAGCAGTCATCCCAGGGGAAGACAGCCCCAGCATTTT
v_gene: TRBV23-1
j_gene: TRBJ1-5
abundance: -
d_gene: -

CDR3aa: CASSSSDKNTEAFF
CDR3nt: TGTGCCAGCAGCTCCTCGGACAAGAACACTGAAGCTTTCTTT
v_gene: TRBV7-2
j_gene: TRBJ1-1
abundance: -
d_gene: -

CDR3aa: CASSQGTAYEQYF
CDR3nt: TGTGCCAGCAGTCAAGGGACAGCCTACGAGCAGTACTTC
v_gene: TRBV6-5
j_gene: TRBJ2-7
abundance: -
d_gene: TRBD1

CDR3aa: CASSARAEAFF
CDR3nt: TGTGCCAGCTCAGCGCGGGCTGAAGCTTTCTTT
v_gene: TRBV18
j_gene: TRBJ1-1
abundance: -
d_gene: -

CDR3aa: CSVRDTYYEQYF
CDR3nt: TGCAGCGTACGGGACACCTACTACGAGCAGTACTTC
v_gene: TRBV29-1
j_gene: TRBJ2-7
abundance: -
d_gene: -

CDR3aa: CASSVGRRNEKLFF
CDR3nt: TGTGCCAGCAGCGTAGGGAGACGGAATGAAAAACTGTTTTTT
v_gene: TRBV9
j_gene: TRBJ1-4
abundance: -
d_gene: -

CDR3aa: CASSLYGGQKNQPQHF
CDR3nt: TGTGCCAGCAGCTTATACGGAGGACAGAAGAATCAGCCCCAGCATTTT
v_gene: TRBV7-2
j_gene: TRBJ1-5
abundance: -
d_gene: -

CDR3aa: CASRSGTANTGELFF
CDR3nt: TGTGCCAGCAGATCCGGGACAGCGAACACCGGGGAGCTGTTTTTT
v_gene: TRBV6-5
j_gene: TRBJ2-2
abundance: -
d_gene: TRBD1

CDR3aa: CASSLDSGRFTGELFF
CDR3nt: TGTGCCAGCAGTCTCGATAGCGGGAGGTTCACCGGGGAGCTGTTTTTT
v_gene: TRBV2
j_gene: TRBJ2-2
abundance: -
d_gene: TRBD2

CDR3aa: CASSKDTGGQFF
CDR3nt: TGTGCCAGCAGTAAAGATACCGGAGGGCAGTTCTTC
v_gene: TRBV6-5
j_gene: TRBJ2-1
abundance: -
d_gene: -

CDR3aa: CASSPAAVAETQYF
CDR3nt: TGCGCCAGCAGCCCAGCGGCGGTGGCGGAGACCCAGTACTTC
v_gene: TRBV5-1
j_gene: TRBJ2-5
abundance: -
d_gene: -